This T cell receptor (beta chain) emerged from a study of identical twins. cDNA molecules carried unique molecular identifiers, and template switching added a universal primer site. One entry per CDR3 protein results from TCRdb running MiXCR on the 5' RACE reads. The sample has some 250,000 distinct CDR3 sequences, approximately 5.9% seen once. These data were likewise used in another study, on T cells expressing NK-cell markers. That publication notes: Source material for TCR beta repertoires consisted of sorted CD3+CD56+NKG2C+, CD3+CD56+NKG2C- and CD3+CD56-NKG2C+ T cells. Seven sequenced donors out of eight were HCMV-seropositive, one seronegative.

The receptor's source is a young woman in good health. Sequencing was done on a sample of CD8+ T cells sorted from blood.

CDR3 coding DNA: TGTGCCTGGGGGCCACTAGCGGCTTATAATGAGCAGTTCTTC. Protein sequence: CAWGPLAAYNEQFF. This chain connects TRBV30 to TRBJ2-1, with 8 positions matching TRBD2. V gave up 5 bases and J gave up 7 bases; unmatched junction bases: 10. The CDR3 covers 14 residues. Per the germline V gene, CDR1 is GTSNPN and CDR2 is SVGIG (reference sequence).